The T cell receptor (beta chain) under discussion was sequenced for a study of identical twins (TCRdb year 2016). A note on the overall study: To test whether fetal clonotypes persist, the study used deep sequencing on TCR alpha and beta repertoires from monozygotic twins, unrelated adults of various ages, and cord blood. To rule out contamination, the twin experiments were replicated at different times with different library preparation protocols.

Every donor in the study was a healthy Caucasian. The twin cohort consisted of three pairs of female monozygotic twins, all aged roughly 18 to 29 years. Positive isolation kits from Invitrogen were used to isolate the CD4+ and CD8+ T cell populations. The method behind the library was 5' RACE. TCRdb lists the instrument as Illumina HiSeq 2000. Template switching introduced a universal primer binding site; the final cDNA contained a unique molecular identifier, enabling accurate counting of TCR cDNA molecules. First-strand cDNA for TCR alpha and beta chains was synthesized from specific primers in the conserved constant-segment region. To control for contamination, every cDNA library carried two barcodes: a SMART-Mk sample barcode plus Illumina barcodes. TruSeq adapter sequences along with Illumina sample barcodes were introduced in two successive PCR steps. The Illumina HiSeq platform was used with custom primers to sequence TCR alpha and beta cDNA libraries. The authors' analysis ran thus. Unique molecular identifiers were extracted from raw reads with MiGEC, and CDR3 positions were determined with MiXCR. Recombination models were inferred per individual with the repgenHMM and IGoR tools using an EM algorithm. The tcR package in R was used for shared clonotype analysis, with sharing normalized by the product of cloneset sizes. To study raw recombination free of thymic and clonal selection effects, out-of-frame nonproductive sequences were analyzed. TCRdb redid the processing of the public reads, applying fastp at Q25 and MiXCR, and retained in-frame beta chains. Under each unique CDR3 protein, matching rows form one entry showing the most common genes and DNA. The V and J calls and clone size come from TCRdb's table, not from the authors' own analysis. The sample includes 500,000 to 550,000 distinct CDR3 sequences, with around 20% observed a single time. About 0.91% of the sample belongs to the ten largest clones.

CDR1 and CDR2, looked up from the germline V gene (reference sequence), are DFQATT and SNEGSKA. V is pared back by 6 bases and J by 2 bases, with 20 bases lying between the germline termini. The CDR3 goes from the cysteine to the phenylalanine over 16 residues. Only CDR3 DNA is held: 48 bases, read in frame from base 1. This clonotype was detected a few times. The specificity of this receptor is unknown. The sample holds no much larger clone one base away, and base qualities are not on file. Results and caveats for the whole study, not just this receptor: A weaker excess of twin sharing was found in beta out-of-frame sequences because the signal-to-noise ratio was lowered by fewer shared sequences. Because the same donors could not be followed over many years, the conclusions depended on cross-sectional statistical analysis. Recombination models systematically underestimated out-of-frame TCR alpha sharing in monozygotic twins but agreed with sharing between unrelated individuals. Compared with coincidental sharing between unrelated individuals, out-of-frame TCR alpha sequences shared between twins had an excess of sequences with low generation probability. Invariant T cells such as MAIT and iNKT could partly confound zero-insertion analyses, though diverse VJ usage argued against this for most clonotypes. Fewer insertions were carried by abundant cord blood beta clonotypes; a weaker similar trend was observed in young adult naive repertoires, while no such trend was observed in memory repertoires.

These data also featured in a second study, about T cells expressing NK-cell markers. From that second study: Under ten donors provided sorted CD3+CD56+NKG2C+, CD3+CD56+NKG2C- and CD3+CD56-NKG2C+ T-cell subsets, whose TCR beta-chain repertoires were profiled. Among the eight sequenced donors, only one was HCMV-seronegative, while the other seven were HCMV-seropositive. To restrict sorting to alphabetaTCR-expressing T cells, an anti-gammadeltaTCR antibody was added in several experiments. In six donors, the dominant CD3+CD56+NKG2C+ clonotypes ranked among the top 10 CD8+ clonotypes, making up roughly 1.0-7.0% of CD8+ T cells. Those dominant clonotypes were again the most abundant among CD3+CD56-NKG2C+ cells in several donors, at roughly 25-60.1%. Whether the expanded NKG2C-expressing T cell clones were specific for HCMV antigens was left unclear. The study sequenced eight donors, all healthy volunteers chosen at random: three men and five women. HCMV serostatus was determined by detecting HCMV-specific IgG in serum with a commercial ELISA kit. MIGEC handled demultiplexing of the reads and grouping by UMI, while MiTCR was used to assemble and quantify clonotypes. Only TCR cDNA sequences supported by at least two reads were kept to exclude erroneous sequences. The tcR package was used for downstream repertoire analysis, and clonotypes were matched across fractions by CDR3 nucleotide sequence plus V segment. VDJmatch was used to annotate antigen specificity against VDJdb, with one amino acid substitution allowed in CDR3.

The source of this sequence is a woman younger than 35 in good health. This receptor chain uses TRBV20-1 and TRBJ2-1; tentative D gene TRBD2, with 6 bases matching. The source material was CD4+ T cells sorted from blood. The nucleotides are TGCAGTGCCACCCTCGGGGGAGGAACGACCTACAATGAGCAGTTCTTC. Translated, this is CSATLGGGTTYNEQFF.